The 24 T cell receptor beta chains below come from one sample, sequenced in a study of beta chain features in type 1 diabetes. Every bit of the isolated RNA underwent reverse transcription, so sequencing read expressed TCRB transcripts. This table comes from immunoSEQ multiplex PCR, and its TCRdb copy is limited to in-frame clones, with some not included. The table has hundreds of thousands of clones, 15% to 20% seen once. Sequencing was performed on naive CD4+ T cells from blood. The receptors derive from a woman between 18 and 29 years old in good health.

This clone was picked up a small number of times. V usage is TRBV15 and J usage is TRBJ1-3; D call uncertain. V lost 1 base and J 0 bases, leaving 7 bases between the germline ends. The CDR3 is 15 residues long. Germline CDR1 is LNHNV and CDR2 is YYDKDF (reference sequence). The CDR3 here is CATSRAPASGNTIYF. The CDR3 bases are TGTGCCACCAGCAGAGCACCAGCCTCTGGAAACACCATATATTTT.

This chain links TRBV6-1 with TRBJ2-6; no firm D call. Trimming shortened V by 4 bases and J by 3 bases, and 7 bases separated the two germline ends. The CDR3 has 14 amino acids. In germline, CDR1 is MNHNS, CDR2 SASEGT. The CDR3 is CASSATGGANVLTF. CDR3 nucleotides: TGTGCCAGCAGTGCCACCGGTGGGGCCAACGTCCTGACTTTC.

In its sample, this clone was seen a few times. V is TRBV6-1 and J is TRBJ2-5; 10 bases are a match to TRBD2. Germline V gene lookup returns CDR1 MNHNS and CDR2 SASEGT. V lost 6 bases and J lost 3; bases outside the gene matches: 4. The CDR3 is 14 residues long. CDR3: CASSLGTSEETQYF. The DNA for the CDR3 is TGTGCCAGCAGCCTAGGGACTAGCGAAGAGACCCAGTACTTC.

This rearrangement joins TRBV4-3 to TRBJ2-2, with unresolved D. This CDR3 has 12 residues. Germline V gene sequence: CDR1 LGHNA, CDR2 YSLEER. Trimming shortened V by 6 bases and J by 4 bases, and 6 bases separated the two germline ends. The chain's CDR3 is CASSSFTGELFF. The CDR3 bases are TGCGCCAGCAGTTCGTTCACCGGGGAGCTGTTTTTT.

This clone was counted between two and nine times. The junction departs from the called germline gene at one end, perhaps through a read error. The chain uses TRBV2 and TRBJ2-3; unclear D gene. CDR1 and CDR2 from the germline V gene are SNHLY and FYNNEI. The CDR3 sequence is 8 residues long. DNA of the CDR3: TGTGCCAGCAGTGAATCCCATTTT. Translated: CASSESHF.

Concerning this clone itself: The same CDR3 is also encoded by other DNA sequences in this sample. The V and J genes are TRBV28 and TRBJ2-5, with unresolved D. Germline CDR1 and CDR2: MDHEN and SYDVKM. The CDR3 consists of 10 residues. The V end was cut by 6 bases, the J end by 4 bases, with 3 bases between. CDR3: CASSRETQYF. In DNA form, the CDR3 reads TGTGCCAGCAGCCGAGAGACCCAGTACTTC.

This chain joins TRBV6-6 and TRBJ2-7, with 7 bases identical to TRBD1. CDR1 MNHNY and CDR2 SVGAGI come from the germline V gene (reference sequence). This CDR3 comprises 14 residues. Trimming at V came to 5 bases and at J to 2 bases, leaving 6 bases not matched to a gene. Here the CDR3 reads CASSLNRGAYEQYF. The DNA for the CDR3 is TGTGCCAGCAGTCTGAACAGGGGTGCCTACGAGCAGTACTTC.

This clone came up a few times. The rearrangement links TRBV28 to TRBJ2-1; no clear D gene. Germline V lookup: CDR1 MDHEN, CDR2 SYDVKM. The CDR3 spans 13 residues. The germline V and J ends were trimmed by 2 bases and 7 bases, with 9 bases remaining between them. The CDR3 spells CASSLVQPNEQFF. DNA for the CDR3: TGTGCCAGCAGTTTAGTACAGCCGAATGAGCAGTTCTTC.

This clone was picked up a small number of times. The DNA of the CDR3 is TGTGCCAGCAGTTACTCGAACTTCGGGTACGAGCAGTACTTC. Translating gives CASSYSNFGYEQYF. The chain recombines TRBV6-5 with TRBJ2-7; no definite D call. V gave up 0 bases and J gave up 4 bases, with 10 bases separating them. The CDR3 length is 14 residues. Germline CDR1 reads MNHEY; CDR2 reads SVGAGI.

The chain links TRBV7-9 to TRBJ1-2; D possibly corresponds to TRBD1 (5 bases). There are 15 residues in the CDR3. Trimming shortened V by 5 bases and J by 6 bases, and 19 bases separated the two germline ends. Germline-derived CDR1 and CDR2 are SEHNR and FQNEAQ (reference sequence). CDR3 residues: CASSPTMGQVDGYTF. CDR3 sequence (DNA): TGTGCCAGCAGCCCCACTATGGGGCAGGTGGATGGCTACACCTTC.

V usage is TRBV5-6 and J usage is TRBJ1-2; the D gene is possibly TRBD1 (6 bases). The ends were cut back, 2 bases at V and 6 bases at J, with 11 bases in the middle. CDR1 is SGHDT, CDR2 YYEEEE, per germline. The CDR3 has 13 residues. The CDR3 loop is CASSLGGIDGYTF. Here the CDR3 DNA reads TGTGCCAGCAGCTTAGGGGGGATCGATGGCTACACCTTC.

The V gene is TRBV4-3, the J gene TRBJ2-5; TRBD2 matches 11 bases. Germline V gene sequence: CDR1 LGHNA, CDR2 YSLEER. The CDR3 has 14 amino acids. V shed 4 bases, J shed 5 bases, and the junction held 3 bases outside the gene matches. CDR3 nucleotide sequence: TGCGCCAGCAGCCTACGACTAGCGGGGGAGACCCAGTACTTC. It is translated as CASSLRLAGETQYF.

The chain is built from TRBV28 and TRBJ1-3; D possibly corresponds to TRBD1 (5 bases). The germline V and J ends were trimmed by 3 bases and 0 bases, with 12 bases remaining between them. The CDR3 contains 16 residues. The V gene's germline CDR1 is MDHEN and CDR2 SYDVKM. CDR3 residues: CASSLGQVYSGNTIYF. The CDR3 DNA is TGTGCCAGCAGTTTGGGGCAGGTCTACTCTGGAAACACCATATATTTT.

This chain links TRBV5-8 with TRBJ2-5; 8 bases align to TRBD1. The V gene's germline CDR1 is SGHTS and CDR2 YDEGEE. The CDR3 totals 16 residues. V shed 4 bases and J 5 bases; nucleotides not matched to a gene: 13. CDR3 in DNA: TGTGCCAGCAGCGCTGGTCTGGACAGGGTATTGGAGACCCAGTACTTC. Its protein is CASSAGLDRVLETQYF. The full variable domain, rest sourced from reference TRBV5-8 and TRBJ2-5, is EAGVTQSPTHLIKTRGQQATLRCSPISGHTSVYWYQQALGLGLQFLLWYDEGEERNRGNFPPRFSGRQFPNYSSELNVNALELEDSALYLCASSAGLDRVLETQYFGPGTRLLVL.

V is TRBV11-2 and J is TRBJ2-3; D is uncertain. The CDR3 is made up of 11 amino acids. The V and J ends lost 5 bases and 6 bases respectively, with 6 bases between them. From germline, CDR1 is SGHAT and CDR2 FQNNGV. In DNA, the CDR3 is TGTGCCAGCAGCCCTTATGATACGCAGTATTTT. Translation: CASSPYDTQYF.

The chain has TRBV6-5 and TRBJ2-5; D call uncertain. Germline CDR1 MNHEY, CDR2 SVGAGI. V was trimmed by 6 bases and J by 1 base, leaving 6 bases between them. The CDR3 covers 12 residues. The CDR3 protein is CASRTGQETQYF. The CDR3 DNA reads TGTGCCAGCAGGACGGGCCAAGAGACCCAGTACTTC.

There are a few counts of this clone. The rearrangement links TRBV6-6 to TRBJ2-4; 8 bases agree with TRBD2. The germline CDR1 and CDR2 sequences are MNHNY and SVGAGI (reference sequence). The CDR3 contains 16 residues. J was trimmed by 2 bases and V by 2 bases; bases with no gene match: 5. The CDR3 loop is CASSYAGGGSKNIQYF. The CDR3 coding sequence is TGTGCCAGCAGTTACGCGGGGGGCGGGTCCAAAAACATTCAGTACTTC.

The table lists this clone with a few counts. The V call is TRBV7-9, the J call TRBJ2-1; D gene unclear. Between the trimmed V and J ends, which lost 2 bases and 3 bases, there was a span of 2 bases. The CDR3 length is 12 residues. Germline V gene lookup returns CDR1 SEHNR and CDR2 FQNEAQ (reference sequence). Here the CDR3 DNA reads TGTGCCAGCAGCTTAAACTACAATGAGCAGTTCTTC. This gives the protein CASSLNYNEQFF. The full variable domain, in which reference TRBV7-9 and TRBJ2-1 provide the parts outside the CDR3, is DTGVSQNPRHKITKRGQNVTFRCDPISEHNRLYWYRQTLGQGPEFLTYFQNEAQLEKSRLLSDRFSAERPKGSFSTLEIQRTEQGDSAMYLCASSLNYNEQFFGPGTRLTVL.

This clone has only a few counts. The rearrangement joins TRBV10-3 to TRBJ2-7; TRBD2 matches 8 bases. This CDR3 contains 14 residues. CDR1 is ENHRY, CDR2 SYGVKD, per germline. J gave up 3 bases and V 10 bases, and 11 bases lay outside the gene matches. The CDR3 coding sequence is TGTGCCAGCAGGGTTCTGAGCGGGAGCTACGAGCAGTACTTC. Translated: CASRVLSGSYEQYF.

The chain uses TRBV9 and TRBJ2-2; a possible D gene is TRBD2 (6 bases). Trimming left V 0 bases short and J 3 bases short, with 15 bases between. CDR1 and CDR2 from the germline V gene are SGDLS and YYNGEE. The CDR3 is 17 amino acids. The CDR3: CASSVATSSVDTGELFF. As DNA, the CDR3 is TGTGCCAGCAGCGTAGCTACTAGCTCGGTGGACACCGGGGAGCTGTTTTTT.

This clone has only a few counts. V and J are TRBV5-4 and TRBJ2-5; D may be TRBD1 (5 bases). V was cut by 5 bases and J by 4 bases, with 18 bases left in between. The CDR3 extends over 15 amino acids. Germline CDR1 and CDR2: SGHNT and YYREEE (reference sequence). The CDR3 sequence is CASSSFSGLRETQYF. The CDR3 DNA is TGTGCCAGCAGTTCGTTCTCAGGGCTAAGAGAGACCCAGTACTTC.

The chain has TRBV9 and TRBJ2-2, with D perhaps matching TRBD2 (6 bases). The CDR3 is made up of 17 amino acids. The V gene's germline CDR1 is SGDLS and CDR2 YYNGEE. The V end lost 3 bases, the J end lost 3 bases, and 18 bases lay between the germline ends. In DNA form, the CDR3 reads TGTGCCAGCAGCGCGGGGGATAGCCCCCGAGACACCGGGGAGCTGTTTTTT. Translating gives CASSAGDSPRDTGELFF.

The genes are TRBV4-1 and TRBJ2-3; D remains unclear. CDR1 is MGHRA and CDR2 is YSYEKL in the germline V gene. This CDR3 is 13 amino acids long. Trimming removed 0 bases from V and 7 bases from J, with 8 bases in between. Here the CDR3 reads CASSQETTYTQYF. The CDR3 DNA reads TGCGCCAGCAGCCAAGAGACGACCTATACGCAGTATTTT.

As concerns this clone: In the same sample, other DNA sequences code for this CDR3. The rearrangement uses TRBV7-2 and TRBJ2-7; maybe TRBD2 (5 bases). Germline values: CDR1 SGHTA, CDR2 FQGNSA. This CDR3 has 14 amino acids. Trimming left V 1 base short and J 5 bases short, with 12 bases between. The CDR3 DNA reads as TGTGCCAGCAGCTTAGGAGGGAGTTTGAACGAGCAGTACTTC. Protein: CASSLGGSLNEQYF.